The present entry profiles one T cell receptor beta chain with its context. This entry belongs to a study of blood T cell repertoires in COVID-19. Across the whole study: The United States, Italy and Spain were the sources of the acute and convalescent COVID-19 samples. Nucleic acid was either cDNA or gDNA, and it came from T cells, B-cell-depleted T cells, or PBMCs.

In the original workflow: Quantification of nucleated cells was approximated via reference gene primer amplification. Method: immunoSEQ multiplex PCR; TCRdb's copy keeps in-frame clones and lacks some. V, J and clone size reflect that table, while D and trimming were determined from the DNA. The sample includes about 240,000 clones, 75% to 90% of them seen just once. CDR1 is LNHDA, CDR2 SQIVND, per germline (reference sequence). The V gene lost 3 bases and the J gene lost 7 bases, with 16 bases spanning the gap. CDR3 length: 16 residues. This chain joins TRBV19 and TRBJ1-6; D not certain. This receptor was taken from a woman aged 55-69 years with active or convalescent COVID-19. Material for sequencing was peripheral blood. CDR3 bases: TGTGCCAGTAGTATTTGGGGTGGAGGATTGAATTCACCCCTCCACTTT. This gives the protein CASSIWGGGLNSPLHF. The complete variable domain, with remaining parts taken from reference TRBV19 and TRBJ1-6, reads DGGITQSPKYLFRKEGQNVTLSCEQNLNHDAMYWYRQDPGQGLRLIYYSQIVNDFQKGDIAEGYSVSREKKESFPLTVTSAQKNPTAFYLCASSIWGGGLNSPLHFGNGTRLTVT.